Following are 32 T cell receptor beta chains from one sample sequenced in a study of T cell responses to AZD1222 COVID-19 vaccine. Here immunoSEQ multiplex PCR was the method, and the copy in TCRdb shows in-frame clones only, minus some. The table lists roughly 150,000 clones, 85% to 95% of them singletons, with around 1.5% in the top ten. The source material was peripheral blood, sampled 28 days after the second AZD1222 dose. The origin of the receptors is an adult who received the AZD1222 COVID-19 vaccine.

The chain couples TRBV6-4 to TRBJ2-1; D is ambiguous. Germline V gene sequence: CDR1 MRHNA, CDR2 SNTAGT. This CDR3 has 13 amino acids. V was cut by 4 bases and J by 7 bases, with 11 bases left in between. This chain's CDR3 is CASSAQGMNEQFF. The CDR3 DNA is TGTGCCAGCAGTGCTCAAGGGATGAATGAGCAGTTCTTC.

This chain joins TRBV6-6 and TRBJ2-3; 10 nucleotides line up with TRBD2. CDR1 is MNHNY, CDR2 SVGAGI, per germline (reference sequence). The CDR3 spans 15 residues. V trimming: 7 bases; J trimming: 8 bases; junction bases outside the gene matches: 12. The CDR3 DNA follows: TGTGCCAGCACCCCAAAAGCGGGGGGGACTGTTACGCAGTATTTT. This sequence encodes CASTPKAGGTVTQYF.

The CDR3 region has the DNA TGTGCCAGCAGTTATAGCGTGCTCGAGCAGTTCTTC. This codes for CASSYSVLEQFF. The chain couples TRBV25-1 to TRBJ2-1; possible D gene TRBD2, 5 bases. V gave up 5 bases and J gave up 10 bases, with 12 bases separating them. The CDR3 is 12 amino acids. Germline CDR1 reads MGHDK; CDR2 reads SYGVNS. Full variable domain (outside the CDR3, taken from reference TRBV25-1 and TRBJ2-1): EADIYQTPRYLVIGTGKKITLECSQTMGHDKMYWYQQDPGMELHLIHYSYGVNSTEKGDLSSESTVSRIRTEHFPLTLESARPSHTSQYLCASSYSVLEQFFGPGTRLTVL.

This chain connects TRBV5-1 to TRBJ2-7; D is possibly TRBD1 (5 bases). Trimming shortened V by 4 bases and J by 3 bases, and 29 bases separated the two germline ends. CDR3 length equals 19 residues. CDR1 SGHRS and CDR2 YFSETQ come from the germline V gene. The CDR3 spells CASSQGHQGNKQNLYEQYF. The CDR3 DNA follows: TGCGCCAGCAGCCAAGGCCATCAGGGTAATAAACAGAATCTCTACGAGCAGTACTTC.

The gene calls are TRBV19 and TRBJ2-1; D is undetermined. The V gene lost 1 base and the J gene lost 0 bases, with 10 bases spanning the gap. The germline gives CDR1 LNHDA, CDR2 SQIVND (reference sequence). The CDR3 consists of 16 residues. Written as DNA, the CDR3 is TGTGCCAGTAGTATAGTAACGGCAAGCTCCTACAATGAGCAGTTCTTC. Translated: CASSIVTASSYNEQFF.

This chain links TRBV6-2 or TRBV6-3 with TRBJ2-7; 7 nucleotides match TRBD2. Per germline, CDR1 MNHEY and CDR2 SVGEGT. Trimming cost V 2 bases and J 1 base; bases outside gene matches: 11. The CDR3 extends over 17 amino acids. CDR3 sequence reads: CASSYPRLGSGSYEQYF. The CDR3 DNA is TGTGCCAGCAGTTACCCACGACTGGGTAGCGGGTCCTACGAGCAGTACTTC.

CDR3: CASRDREGEAFF. DNA of the CDR3: TGTGCCAGCCGGGACAGGGAGGGAGAAGCTTTCTTT. V is TRBV5-4 and J is TRBJ1-1, with TRBD1 matching 9 bases. Trimming removed 7 bases from V and 8 bases from J; junction bases left unmatched: 6. CDR1 and CDR2 from the germline V gene are SGHNT and YYREEE (reference sequence). This CDR3 is 12 amino acids long.

The chain links TRBV7-8 to TRBJ1-5, with 8 bases that match TRBD1. CDR1 and CDR2 from the germline V gene are SGHVS and FQNEAQ. Trimming cost V 4 bases and J 0 bases; bases outside gene matches: 8. The CDR3 runs 17 residues. The CDR3 nucleotides are TGTGCCAGCAGCTACTCGACAGGGGCTTATAGCAATCAGCCCCAGCATTTT. It encodes CASSYSTGAYSNQPQHF.

This clone was seen just once. V gene TRBV7-9 combines with J gene TRBJ2-7, with 8 bases lining up with TRBD1. The CDR3 has 14 amino acids. V lost 8 bases, J lost 3 bases, and 9 bases stayed unmatched. The germline gives CDR1 SEHNR, CDR2 FQNEAQ (reference sequence). CDR3 protein: CASPPPGGYYEQYF. CDR3 nucleotide sequence: TGTGCCAGCCCCCCGCCAGGGGGCTACTACGAGCAGTACTTC.

V and J are TRBV21-1 and TRBJ1-2; the table's D call, TRBD1, has no DNA check behind it. TRBV21-1 is a pseudogene segment. The CDR3 totals 14 residues. The CDR3 DNA reads TGTGCCAGCAGCAAAGAAGGGGACAAGTATGGCTACACCTTC. Amino acid sequence: CASSKEGDKYGYTF.

This clone came up once. J is TRBJ2-7 and V is TRBV3-1 (or the pseudogene TRBV3-2), with D possibly TRBD2 on 6 matching bases. The CDR3 has 15 amino acids. The V and J ends lost 0 bases and 4 bases respectively, with 13 bases between them. CDR1 and CDR2 (germline): LGHDT, YNNKEL (reference sequence). This CDR3 is CASSQEWSSDYEQYF. In nucleotides, the CDR3 is TGTGCCAGCAGCCAAGAATGGTCTAGCGATTACGAGCAGTACTTC.

This chain connects TRBV28 to TRBJ1-6; TRBD1 matches at 7 bases. Germline CDR1 MDHEN, CDR2 SYDVKM. The CDR3 totals 15 residues. After removal of 3 bases from V and 11 bases from J, the junction contained 10 bases not matched to a gene. The CDR3 DNA sequence: TGTGCCAGCAGTTTTAACGACAGGGCTAACGCACCCCTCCACTTT. Translated: CASSFNDRANAPLHF.

The rearrangement uses TRBV28 and TRBJ1-3; D is ambiguous. V lost 8 bases and J lost 0, with 11 bases in between. The CDR3 covers 14 residues. Germline lookup yields CDR1 MDHEN and CDR2 SYDVKM. The CDR3 coding sequence is TGTGCCAGCGCCCAGTACGACTCTGGAAACACCATATATTTT. Translation gives CASAQYDSGNTIYF.

The chain combines TRBV5-1 with TRBJ2-7, with 7 nucleotides matching TRBD1. Germline V gives CDR1 SGHRS, CDR2 YFSETQ. The CDR3 covers 15 residues. With V trimmed by 6 bases and J by 0 bases, 9 bases remained unmatched. The CDR3 loop is CASTTGTVSSYEQYF. The CDR3 DNA is TGCGCCAGCACCACAGGGACAGTGTCCTCCTACGAGCAGTACTTC.

This CDR3 is CASSHVLDGYGYTF. The CDR3 coding sequence is TGTGCCAGCAGCCATGTTTTGGACGGCTATGGCTACACCTTC. This chain joins TRBV3-1 (or the pseudogene TRBV3-2) and TRBJ1-2; no definite D call. Germline V gene data show CDR1 as LGHDT and CDR2 as YNNKEL (reference sequence). Trimming shortened V by 3 bases and J by 4 bases, and 12 bases separated the two germline ends. This CDR3 comprises 14 residues.

This rearrangement joins TRBV19 to TRBJ1-1; the D is unclear. The V end was cut by 3 bases, the J end by 2 bases, with 10 bases between. The CDR3 is made up of 14 amino acids. The germline gives CDR1 LNHDA, CDR2 SQIVND (reference sequence). The CDR3 DNA follows: TGTGCCAGTAGTATTTGGGGTGGTAACACTGAAGCTTTCTTT. It translates to CASSIWGGNTEAFF.

V and J are TRBV6-5 and TRBJ1-1; no clear D gene. Germline V gives CDR1 MNHEY, CDR2 SVGAGI. The CDR3 loop spans 13 amino acids. Between the trimmed V and J ends, which lost 1 base and 5 bases, there was a span of 8 bases. CDR3 sequence reads: CASSYWSGTEAFF. CDR3 in DNA: TGTGCCAGCAGTTACTGGTCCGGAACTGAAGCTTTCTTT.

The chain links TRBV7-2 to TRBJ2-7; TRBD1 matches at 9 bases. Germline V gene data show CDR1 as SGHTA and CDR2 as FQGNSA. The CDR3 extends over 14 amino acids. Trimming removed 5 bases from V and 2 bases from J; junction bases left unmatched: 4. The CDR3 spells CASSQGQGTYEQYF. The CDR3 DNA is TGTGCCAGCAGCCAGGGACAGGGCACCTACGAGCAGTACTTC.

The chain couples TRBV10-3 to TRBJ2-1, with TRBD2 as a possible D gene (6 bases). CDR1 is ENHRY, CDR2 SYGVKD, per germline. The CDR3 contains 16 residues. Trimming took 6 bases from V and 8 from J, leaving 23 bases between them. The CDR3 is CAISHRETPPVDEQFF. Here the CDR3 DNA reads TGTGCCATCAGCCACCGGGAGACCCCGCCTGTGGATGAGCAGTTCTTC.

The rearrangement joins TRBV18 to TRBJ2-4; D assignment may be TRBD1 or TRBD2 (5 bases each). Trimming shortened V by 0 bases and J by 1 base, and 22 bases separated the two germline ends. CDR3 length: 20 amino acids. In germline, CDR1 is KGHSH, CDR2 LQKENI. The CDR3 DNA is TGTGCCAGCTCACCACCGGGACGACTCCCAGGCCATTCCGCCAAAAACATTCAGTACTTC. Translated, it gives CASSPPGRLPGHSAKNIQYF.

The chain has TRBV12-3 or TRBV12-4 and TRBJ1-2; D is undetermined. Trimming shortened V by 6 bases and J by 8 bases, and 13 bases separated the two germline ends. The CDR3 extends over 12 amino acids. For the CDR3, the DNA is TGTGCCAGCAGCCTATTGAGTAGCGGCTACACCTTC. This gives the protein CASSLLSSGYTF.

The rearrangement links TRBV4-1 to TRBJ2-7; D possibly corresponds to TRBD2 (6 bases). V was cut by 2 bases and J by 2 bases, with 13 bases left in between. The CDR3 sequence is 15 residues long. Germline V lookup: CDR1 MGHRA, CDR2 YSYEKL. The CDR3 loop reads CASSQTEGQTYEQYF. The CDR3 nucleotides read TGCGCCAGCAGCCAAACGGAGGGGCAGACCTACGAGCAGTACTTC.

The chain has TRBV19 and TRBJ2-3; TRBD2 matches 8 bases. The CDR3 sequence is 15 residues long. J was trimmed by 4 bases and V by 4 bases; bases with no gene match: 7. Looked up from germline, CDR1 is LNHDA and CDR2 is SQIVND (reference sequence). The chain's CDR3 is CASSRGSGGSDTQYF. In nucleotides, the CDR3 is TGTGCCAGTAGTAGAGGGTCGGGGGGGTCAGATACGCAGTATTTT. Combining the CDR3 with reference TRBV19 and TRBJ2-3 gives the whole variable domain DGGITQSPKYLFRKEGQNVTLSCEQNLNHDAMYWYRQDPGQGLRLIYYSQIVNDFQKGDIAEGYSVSREKKESFPLTVTSAQKNPTAFYLCASSRGSGGSDTQYFGPGTRLTVL.

This chain links TRBV28 with TRBJ1-5; tentative D call: TRBD1 (5 bases). The germline gives CDR1 MDHEN, CDR2 SYDVKM. Trimming took 10 bases from V and 5 from J, leaving 15 bases between them. The CDR3 is 13 amino acids. CDR3 in amino acids: CATRRQNYQPQHF. The CDR3 DNA reads as TGTGCCACCAGGCGACAGAACTATCAGCCCCAGCATTTT.

The V and J genes are TRBV20-1 and TRBJ2-3, with D perhaps matching TRBD2 (6 bases). This CDR3 comprises 10 residues. Germline V gives CDR1 DFQATT, CDR2 SNEGSKA (reference sequence). CDR3: CTIPGEGQYF. CDR3 nucleotide sequence: TGCACTATCCCGGGGGAAGGTCAGTATTTT.

This chain connects TRBV4-2 to TRBJ1-2; weak D call: TRBD1 (5 bases). The CDR3 spans 13 residues. Germline loops: CDR1 LGHNA, CDR2 YNFKEQ. V was trimmed by 0 bases and J by 6 bases, leaving 8 bases between them. CDR3 in amino acids: CASSQDPGDGYTF. CDR3 DNA sequence: TGTGCCAGCAGCCAAGACCCGGGGGATGGCTACACCTTC.

The V gene is TRBV28, the J gene TRBJ2-3; D is undetermined. Trimming removed 6 bases from V and 6 bases from J, with 13 bases in between. Germline CDR1 MDHEN, CDR2 SYDVKM. The CDR3 loop spans 13 amino acids. CDR3 nucleotides: TGTGCCAGCAGGAAGCCACCAAAGGATACGCAGTATTTT. Protein product: CASRKPPKDTQYF.

The chain couples TRBV5-6 to TRBJ2-4; D is unresolved. The CDR3 covers 14 residues. Trimming stripped 10 bases from V and 1 base from J, with 15 bases between. Germline assignment: CDR1 SGHDT and CDR2 YYEEEE. CDR3 nucleotides: TGTGCCGGGTCACGCAGTGGGGCCAAAAACATTCAGTACTTC. Translating it yields CAGSRSGAKNIQYF.

The genes are TRBV2 and TRBJ2-3, with 10 bases lining up with TRBD2. Germline trimming cut 4 bases from V and 2 bases from J; bases unmatched to any gene: 6. The CDR3 has 16 residues. Germline V CDR1 and CDR2: SNHLY, FYNNEI. The CDR3 DNA follows: TGTGCCAGCAGTGGCGGGACTAGCGTCCCCACAGATACGCAGTATTTT. This sequence encodes CASSGGTSVPTDTQYF.

The chain uses TRBV9 and TRBJ2-1; TRBD1 is a possible D gene (6 bases). Germline assignment: CDR1 SGDLS and CDR2 YYNGEE. V was cut by 0 bases and J by 1 base, with 17 bases left in between. The CDR3 runs 18 residues. Here the CDR3 DNA reads TGTGCCAGCAGCGTAGGATGGACAGTCCCTGGGTCCTACAATGAGCAGTTCTTC. This gives the protein CASSVGWTVPGSYNEQFF.

The CDR3 spells CASSHGQGATDTQYF. CDR3 sequence (DNA): TGTGCCAGCAGCCACGGACAGGGGGCAACAGATACGCAGTATTTT. The genes are TRBV7-9 and TRBJ2-3, with 11 bases fitting TRBD1. CDR3 length equals 15 residues. Germline lookup yields CDR1 SEHNR and CDR2 FQNEAQ (reference sequence). Germline trimming cut 5 bases from V and 3 bases from J; bases unmatched to any gene: 4.

V is TRBV6-5 and J is TRBJ1-5; no definite D call. Germline-derived CDR1 and CDR2 are MNHEY and SVGAGI. The CDR3 sequence is 15 residues long. V was clipped by 0 bases and J by 4 bases, with 10 bases between them. The CDR3 nucleotides are TGTGCCAGCAGTTACTCGTCCGCAGCTAATCAGCCCCAGCATTTT. Protein sequence: CASSYSSAANQPQHF.